This T cell receptor (beta chain) was captured by sequencing in a study of blood T cell repertoires in COVID-19. Overall study context: Spain, Italy and the United States supplied samples that represented acute and convalescent COVID-19. In each case, the material was cDNA or gDNA derived from T cells, B-cell-depleted T cells, or PBMCs.

Per the original data handling: Nucleated cell number was recorded as an estimate derived from reference gene primer amplification. TCRdb keeps only in-frame clones here, not all; method: immunoSEQ multiplex PCR. D and trimming were read from the DNA, whereas the V and J calls and clone size are those reported in that table. This sample carries under 60,000 clones, roughly 85% of them seen once, and the ten largest clones take about 10%. The germline V gene has CDR1 SNHLY and CDR2 FYNNEI. V gave up 4 bases and J gave up 5 bases; unmatched junction bases: 13. The CDR3 has 18 amino acids. The origin of this receptor is a human donor in a cohort sampled during active COVID-19. Input material: peripheral blood. The chain links TRBV2 to TRBJ2-7; TRBD2 matches at 14 bases. CDR3 coding DNA: TGTGCCAGCAGTGCAGCCGTGGGACTAGCGGGAGCTAACCACGAGCAGTACTTC. Translated: CASSAAVGLAGANHEQYF.